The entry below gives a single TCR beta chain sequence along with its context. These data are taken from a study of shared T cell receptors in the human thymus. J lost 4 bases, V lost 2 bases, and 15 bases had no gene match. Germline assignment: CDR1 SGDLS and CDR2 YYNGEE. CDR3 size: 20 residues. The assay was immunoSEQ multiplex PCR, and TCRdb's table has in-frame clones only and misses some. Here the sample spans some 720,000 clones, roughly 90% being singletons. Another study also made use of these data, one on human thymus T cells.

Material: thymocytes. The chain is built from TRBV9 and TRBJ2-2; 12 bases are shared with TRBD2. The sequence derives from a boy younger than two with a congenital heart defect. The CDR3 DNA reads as TGTGCCAGCAGCGTGGGTCAGGCGGCTAGCGGGAGGGCCCGCACCGGGGAGCTGTTTTTT. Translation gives CASSVGQAASGRARTGELFF. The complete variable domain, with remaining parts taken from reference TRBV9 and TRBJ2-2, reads DSGVTQTPKHLITATGQRVTLRCSPRSGDLSVYWYQQSLDQGLQFLIQYYNGEERAKGNILERFSAQQFPDLHSELNLSSLELGDSALYFCASSVGQAASGRARTGELFFGEGSRLTVL.